These T cell receptor beta chains were read from a single sample in a study of Ad26.COV2.S vaccination and SARS-CoV-2 variants. Data came from immunoSEQ multiplex PCR; TCRdb stores just in-frame clones and leaves some out. Among about 680,000 clones listed, more than 70% were seen once. This specimen consisted of peripheral blood, obtained in a trial of Ad26.COV2.S vaccine versus placebo. The origin of the receptors is a person aged 18-60 years who received the Ad26.COV2.S COVID-19 vaccine or a placebo. The CDR3 runs from the conserved cysteine through the conserved F or W. D genes are given only for firm matches.

V,J,D,CDR3,DNA
TRBV7-3,TRBJ2-5,-,CASSFETQETQYF,TGTGCCAGCAGCTTCGAGACTCAAGAGACCCAGTACTTC
TRBV6-2/TRBV6-3,TRBJ1-5,-,CASSYVGSNQPQHF,TGTGCCAGCAGTTACGTAGGTAGCAATCAGCCCCAGCATTTT
TRBV6-5,TRBJ2-7,TRBD1,CASSYRDRKSYEQYF,TGTGCCAGCAGTTACCGGGACAGGAAATCCTACGAGCAGTACTTC
TRBV3-1/TRBV3-2,TRBJ1-1,-,CAPSQDGGGNTEAFF,TGTGCCCCCAGCCAAGATGGGGGGGGGAACACTGAAGCTTTCTTT
TRBV6-5,TRBJ2-5,-,CASTPLTGLETQYF,TGTGCCAGCACCCCCTTGACGGGTTTGGAGACCCAGTACTTC
TRBV5-6,TRBJ1-4,-,CASSQTPETNEKLFF,TGTGCCAGCAGCCAGACCCCGGAAACTAATGAAAAACTGTTTTTT
TRBV5-5,TRBJ1-6,-,CASSFGGGWSPLHF,TGTGCCAGCAGCTTCGGCGGGGGATGGTCACCCCTCCACTTT
TRBV6-2/TRBV6-3,TRBJ2-7,-,CASSYSSRPAPNEQYF,TGTGCCAGCAGTTACTCCTCCCGCCCGGCTCCGAACGAGCAGTACTTC
TRBV6-6,TRBJ2-7,-,CASSYPMRKGTYEQYF,TGTGCCAGCAGTTACCCCATGAGAAAAGGAACTTACGAGCAGTACTTC
TRBV12-3/TRBV12-4,TRBJ2-7,-,CASSSIAYEQYF,TGTGCCAGCAGTTCGATCGCCTACGAGCAGTACTTC
TRBV11-2,TRBJ2-7,TRBD1,CASRLGTVWEQYF,TGTGCCAGCAGGTTGGGGACAGTTTGGGAGCAGTACTTC
TRBV15,TRBJ2-1,-,CATSRDRAGPYNEQFF,TGTGCCACCAGCAGAGATCGGGCAGGCCCATACAATGAGCAGTTCTTC
TRBV4-3,TRBJ2-3,-,CASSQDADFTDTQYF,TGCGCCAGCAGCCAAGACGCGGATTTCACAGATACGCAGTATTTT
TRBV11-3,TRBJ2-2,-,CASSLGQPGELFF,TGTGCCAGCAGCTTAGGACAGCCCGGGGAGCTGTTTTTT
TRBV6-5,TRBJ1-4,-,CASSRRVVTGEKLFF,TGTGCCAGCAGTAGGCGAGTTGTTACCGGTGAAAAACTGTTTTTT